This T cell receptor beta chain was profiled in a study of T cell responses to AZD1222 COVID-19 vaccine (dated by TCRdb to about 2021). About the study as a whole: TCR sequencing was performed for some 250 trial participants, of whom about 200 were given two doses of AZD1222 and approximately 25 were given two doses of MenACWY control vaccine. Trial participants were enrolled by age into subgroups of 18-55, 56-69 and 70-plus years, and around 140, 26 and 57 TCR-sequenced participants, respectively, were included in these subgroups. Broad study findings and their caveats: Most participants were white British and females outnumbered males, and the authors suggested that clonal diversity may have been underestimated. Spike-specific TCR breadth and depth rose significantly after two AZD1222 doses compared with day 0 and with MenACWY recipients. Because no day 14 peak-response samples were available, the repertoires could be characterized only after the peak T cell response. CD4 TCRs associated with the vaccine covered the entire spike protein, and the dominant responses were in regions 160-218 and 743-854. Conclusions about previously exposed vaccinees are limited, since just a handful of AZD1222 recipients were seropositive for SARS-CoV-2 at baseline. The 56-69-year group was small, and its depth increase did not reach significance, likely because of low power. Nearly half of unique spike-specific TCRs reportedly recognized epitopes outside regions mutated in the B.1.351 and B.1.1.7 variants.

The CDR3 regions of human TCRbeta chains were analyzed by immunosequencing. Under the source paper's analysis protocol: TCRs in the repertoires were matched against a reference library of SARS-CoV-2-specific TCRs that had been generated with the MIRA antigen-specificity platform. Breadth was defined as the fraction of unique TCRs that were SARS-CoV-2-associated. Depth was defined as the fraction of total T cells that were SARS-CoV-2-associated. Using the MIRA data, each spike-specific TCR was mapped to the spike region that the TCR reacts to and placed in a CD4 or CD8 class. Log10-transformed breadth and depth values were compared by one-way ANOVA with Sidak's multiple comparisons tests. Here the immuneACCESS table is served through TCRdb, limited to in-frame sequences with V and J called. Missing clones are a known gap in these copies; in checked studies unresolved V genes cover under half, and the rest lacks a known reason. From that table come the V and J calls and clone size; the DNA was used to work out D and trimming. The sample includes 90,000 to 120,000 clones, with about 92% observed a single time. The ten most abundant clones make up 7.5% to 9.5% of the sample.

The time point tag for this specimen amounts to: about 28 days (+/-7) after the second vaccine dose. AZD1222 recipients given second doses at about 4 weeks or at about 12 weeks were pooled, since spike-specific TCR depth and breadth were not found to differ between the two schedules. Samples from vaccinated people were obtained from the UK trials COV001 and COV002, which included a single-blind randomized controlled phase 2/3 trial of AZD1222 (ChAdOx1 nCoV-19) in healthy adults. For TCRbeta chain sequencing, PBMC samples from trial participants were taken at day 0 and at day 28 after the second dose. The junction carries 8 bases between V and J, which are trimmed by 9 bases and 0 bases respectively. From the cysteine up to the phenylalanine, the CDR3 has a length of 12 residues. The kept DNA is CDR3 alone, 36 bases in frame from the first base. The germline V gene (reference sequence) sets CDR1 to LNHDA and CDR2 to SQIVND.

A remark on this clone: The antigen it binds to is not known. No per-base quality is available; no much larger clone lies one base away.

The rearranged chain carries TRBV19 and TRBJ2-5; the D gene is perhaps TRBD2, from 6 matching bases. Sequenced material: peripheral blood, taken 28 days after the second AZD1222 dose. The TCR sequence derives from an adult who received the AZD1222 COVID-19 vaccine. The CDR3 region: CASGGNQETQYF. In nucleotides, the sequence is TGTGCCAGCGGAGGGAACCAAGAGACCCAGTACTTC.